Sequencing of this TCR beta chain was carried out in a study of post-analysis software for immune sequencing data. Presence of unique molecular identifiers characterized the TCR beta cDNA libraries. T cells numbering about 0.9 to 11 million yielded about 500,000 cDNA molecules. In TCRdb, the PCR reads were re-called with MiXCR into one record per CDR3 protein. The sample holds hundreds of thousands of distinct CDR3 sequences; 53% are singletons and the top ten take under 6%. Of note for this clonotype: The antigen is undetermined.

Broader study findings: There were a few TRBV segments more frequent in patients than controls, and TRBV5-6, TRBV5-1 and TRBV20-1 were among them.

CDR3 length equals 14 residues. V shed 0 bases, J shed 6 bases, and the junction held 2 bases outside the gene matches. Germline V lookup: CDR1 SGHRS, CDR2 YFSETQ. The gene calls are TRBV5-1 and TRBJ2-4, with TRBD2 identical over 8 bases. This TCR derives from a girl between 10 and 17 years old with multiple sclerosis. Specimen: blood. CDR3 sequence: CASSLATSGNIQYF. The CDR3 bases are TGCGCCAGCAGCTTGGCCACTAGCGGAAACATTCAGTACTTC.